The rows below give T cell receptor beta chains drawn from one sample of a study of cytomegalovirus exposure and HLA in healthy donors. Produced via immunoSEQ multiplex PCR; TCRdb's table is partial and in-frame only. The sample has around 140,000 clones. The sample was PBMCs. These receptors were collected from a male donor in good health and CMV-seronegative. Both conserved end residues are part of each CDR3. D genes are given only for firm matches.

V gene,D gene,J gene,CDR3 DNA,CDR3 protein
TRBV7-9,TRBD2,TRBJ2-5,TGTGCCAGCAGTTACTTGACTAGCGGGGGGGCGAAGACCCAGTACTTC,CASSYLTSGGAKTQYF
TRBV19,.,TRBJ1-1,TGTGCCAGTTTGGCTAACACTGAAGCTTTCTTT,CASLANTEAFF
TRBV18,TRBD1,TRBJ2-7,TGTGCCAGCTCACTCGGGACAGCGATCTACGAGCAGTACTTC,CASSLGTAIYEQYF
TRBV6-1,TRBD1,TRBJ2-7,TGTGCCAGCAGTGCATCGACAGGGTCCTACGAGCAGTACTTC,CASSASTGSYEQYF
TRBV6-1,.,TRBJ1-2,TGTGCCAGCAGCCGGGGACTTCCGAGCGGCTACACCTTC,CASSRGLPSGYTF
TRBV5-1,TRBD2,TRBJ2-1,TGCGCCAGCAGCTTACCGGGAGAAAATCCGGGACTAGCAGTAGACAATGAGCAGTTCTTC,CASSLPGENPGLAVDNEQFF
TRBV30,.,TRBJ1-4,TGTGCCTGGAGTGGAGGGGGACGGGAAAAACTGTTTTTT,CAWSGGGREKLFF
TRBV28,.,TRBJ2-7,TGTGCCAGCACCGAAGGCGGGGTAAAGGGCTCCTACGAGCAGTACTTC,CASTEGGVKGSYEQYF
TRBV11-2,TRBD1,TRBJ1-2,TGTGCCAGCAGCTTGGGGCAGGGGGGCCCTAACTATGGCTACACCTTC,CASSLGQGGPNYGYTF
TRBV9,.,TRBJ2-1,TGTGCCAGCAGCCAATATCCAACGGGGATATATGAGCAGTTCTTC,CASSQYPTGIYEQFF
TRBV6-1,TRBD1,TRBJ1-2,TGTGCCAGCAGTAAACTCACAGGGGATGGCTACACCTTC,CASSKLTGDGYTF
TRBV30,TRBD2,TRBJ2-1,TGTGCCTGGAGTCCCTCTAGGACTAGCGCTTACAATGAGCAGTTCTTC,CAWSPSRTSAYNEQFF
TRBV18,.,TRBJ1-1,TGTGCCAGCTCACCCCAGGGACTATTCACTGAAGCTTTCTTT,CASSPQGLFTEAFF
TRBV19,.,TRBJ1-2,TGTGCCAGTAGTATTAGAGGCAGGGGCTATGGCTACACCTTC,CASSIRGRGYGYTF
TRBV6-6,.,TRBJ1-2,TGTGCCAGCAGCTACCCTGGCCATGATGGCTACACCTTC,CASSYPGHDGYTF
TRBV10-3,TRBD2,TRBJ2-7,TGTGCCACCGCACTAGCGGACTACGAGCAGTACTTC,CATALADYEQYF
TRBV6-1,TRBD1,TRBJ2-1,TGTGCCAGCAGCGAAGGACAGGAACTCAATGAGCAGTTCTTC,CASSEGQELNEQFF
TRBV6-5,TRBD1,TRBJ1-2,TGTGCCAGCAGTTACGACGGACAGGGGGCGCGTAGTGGCTACACCTTC,CASSYDGQGARSGYTF
TRBV9,TRBD1,TRBJ1-2,TGTGCCAGCAGCGTTGGGACAGGGGTGAACTATGGCTACACCTTC,CASSVGTGVNYGYTF
TRBV4-1,.,TRBJ2-4,TGCGCCAGCAGCCAAGATGCGAGGGCGGGGAACATTCAGTACTTC,CASSQDARAGNIQYF
TRBV28,.,TRBJ2-7,TGTGCCAGCTGCGACCCCGAACCTTCCAGGACGGGGGACGAGCAGTACTTC,CASCDPEPSRTGDEQYF
TRBV7-3,.,TRBJ1-5,TGTGCCAGCAGCTTATATTCTGCTGGCAGGCTTACTAATCAGCCCCAGCATTTT,CASSLYSAGRLTNQPQHF
TRBV11-1,TRBD2,TRBJ2-7,TGTGCCAGCAGCTTAGGAACGGGACTAGCCCTCTACGAGCAGTACTTC,CASSLGTGLALYEQYF
TRBV7-6,.,TRBJ1-3,TGTGCCAGCAGCTTAGCTAGAGGGGGATCCGGAAACACCATATATTTT,CASSLARGGSGNTIYF
TRBV6-5,TRBD1,TRBJ2-7,TGTGCCAGCAGTTCTACAGGGGGTTCCTACGAGCAGTACTTC,CASSSTGGSYEQYF
TRBV6-5,TRBD2,TRBJ2-4,TGTGCCAGCAGTTACAGGCTAGCGGGAGACAAAAACATTCAGTACTTC,CASSYRLAGDKNIQYF
TRBV4-2,TRBD2,TRBJ2-7,TGTGCCAGCAGCCAAGTTGGGGGGGAAGGGAGGTACGAGCAGTACTTC,CASSQVGGEGRYEQYF
TRBV4-3,.,TRBJ2-7,TGCGCCAGCAGCCCGACGAGGGCTTACTACGAGCAGTACTTC,CASSPTRAYYEQYF
TRBV6-6,.,TRBJ1-5,TGTGCCACCGGGGGATCAACGGCCAATCAGCCCCAGCATTTT,CATGGSTANQPQHF
TRBV5-1,TRBD1,TRBJ1-4,TGCGCCAGCAGCTTGAGAGGGGACAGGGGTGGAGAAAAACTGTTTTTT,CASSLRGDRGGEKLFF
TRBV6-5,TRBD1,TRBJ1-1,TGTGCCAGCAGAAATCAGGGGGCGAACACTGAAGCTTTCTTT,CASRNQGANTEAFF
TRBV5-1,TRBD2,TRBJ2-2,TGCGCCAGCAGGTGGGGGGGAGTGAACACCGGGGAGCTGTTTTTT,CASRWGGVNTGELFF
TRBV6-4,.,TRBJ2-2,TGTGCCAGCAGTGACTCCGACACCGGGGAGCTGTTTTTT,CASSDSDTGELFF
TRBV6-6,TRBD1,TRBJ1-2,TGTGCCAGCAGTTCTCACAGGGGTTCCTTCTATGGCTACACCTTC,CASSSHRGSFYGYTF
TRBV4-2,TRBD1,TRBJ1-2,TGTGCCAGCAGCCAAGGAGTACAGGGGAAAGTCTCTAACTATGGCTACACCTTC,CASSQGVQGKVSNYGYTF
TRBV30,.,TRBJ1-2,TGTGCCTGGAGTGTACCAGGGAAGCATGGCTACACCTTC,CAWSVPGKHGYTF
TRBV4-3,.,TRBJ2-2,TGCGCCAGCAGCCAAGAAAGCCTCGGGGAGCTGTTTTTT,CASSQESLGELFF
TRBV10-3,TRBD1,TRBJ2-7,TGTGCCATCAGTGAGTCGGTAAGACAGGGGATAGTCGAGCAGTACTTC,CAISESVRQGIVEQYF
TRBV9,TRBD1,TRBJ1-1,TGTGCCAGCAGCGTAGGGGACAGGGGAATGAACACTGAAGCTTTCTTT,CASSVGDRGMNTEAFF
TRBV9,.,TRBJ2-5,TGTGCCAGCAGTTCAGAGGACGGCGGGCAAGAGACCCAGTACTTC,CASSSEDGGQETQYF
TRBV5-1,TRBD1,TRBJ1-4,TGCGCCAGCAGCGATCGACAGGGCCCCAGTGAAAAACTGTTTTTT,CASSDRQGPSEKLFF
TRBV7-8,TRBD1,TRBJ1-1,TGTGCCAGCAGCCCTAGACAGGGTCTGGTGAACACTGAAGCTTTCTTT,CASSPRQGLVNTEAFF